Listed below are T cell receptor beta chains from one sample, sequenced in a study of T cells after yellow fever vaccination. MiXCR was run by TCRdb on the 5' RACE reads, yielding one entry per CDR3 protein. The sample includes fewer than 500,000 distinct CDR3 sequences, about 19% of them seen just once. This specimen was PBMCs, taken before the yellow fever booster vaccination. The receptors stem from a man aged 18 to 30 who received the YFV17D yellow fever vaccine. Both conserved end residues are part of each CDR3. A D gene is named only where the DNA matches it firmly. Expanded clones get a size class; other rows say once, few or many, or leave the size out.

TRBV7-9	-	TRBD1	TRBJ2-1	TGTGCCAGCAGCCCCGGGACAGGGGGAAGGTACAATGAGCAGTTCTTC	CASSPGTGGRYNEQFF
TRBV20-1	many	TRBD1	TRBJ2-6	TGCAGTGCTAGAGATATGGTAGGGACAGGGACCGCTGGGGCCAACGTCCTGACTTTC	CSARDMVGTGTAGANVLTF
TRBV12-3/TRBV12-4	few	-	TRBJ1-5	TGTGCCAGCAGTTTAAACCTAAGGGGGGGAGATCAGCCCCAGCATTTT	CASSLNLRGGDQPQHF
TRBV20-1	many	-	TRBJ2-1	TGCAGTGATCAGGTTTCACCCTACAATGAGCAGTTCTTC	CSDQVSPYNEQFF
TRBV20-1	-	TRBD1	TRBJ1-5	TGCAGTGCTAGAGACCTTACAGGGGGCGTCGGTCAGCCCCAGCATTTT	CSARDLTGGVGQPQHF
TRBV5-6	-	-	TRBJ1-2	TGTGCCAGCAGCTTGGCCTTCAGGGTAGATGGCTACACCTTC	CASSLAFRVDGYTF
TRBV14	few	-	TRBJ1-1	TGTGCCAGCAGCCAAGACCCTTGGAGGGGTAAGAACACTGAAGCTTTCTTT	CASSQDPWRGKNTEAFF
TRBV5-1	-	-	TRBJ1-2	TGCGCCAGCAGCTTGGGGACAGCTCTCAACTATGGCTACACCTTC	CASSLGTALNYGYTF
TRBV7-3	-	TRBD2	TRBJ2-7	TGTGCCAGCAGCTTAACAGCGGGGCCCTACGAGCAGTACTTC	CASSLTAGPYEQYF
TRBV7-2	-	-	TRBJ2-3	TGTGCCAGCAGCTCCAGGGGAGGGACACCCGCCACAGATACGCAGTATTTT	CASSSRGGTPATDTQYF
TRBV11-2	few	-	TRBJ2-2	TGTGCCAGCAGCTTAGACCCAGGGGCCGGGGAGCTGTTTTTT	CASSLDPGAGELFF
TRBV11-2	few	TRBD2	TRBJ2-3	TGTGCCAGCAGCCCCCAGGCTAGCGGGGGCACAGATACGCAGTATTTT	CASSPQASGGTDTQYF
TRBV20-1	-	-	TRBJ2-3	TGCAGTGCTCAAACCCACACAGATACGCAGTATTTT	CSAQTHTDTQYF
TRBV3-1	many	TRBD2	TRBJ2-4	TGTGCCAGCAGCCCGACTAGCGGGGGGGCCAAAAACATTCAGTACTTC	CASSPTSGGAKNIQYF
TRBV11-2	-	-	TRBJ2-1	TGTGCCAGCAGCTTAGTAAGGTACAATGAGCAGTTCTTC	CASSLVRYNEQFF
TRBV6-5	-	-	TRBJ2-5	TGTGCCAGCAGTCAGATAGCGGAAAAAAAGACCCAGTACTTC	CASSQIAEKKTQYF
TRBV2	-	-	TRBJ2-3	TGTGCCAGCAGTGAAGTCCGGGCGTCAGATACGCAGTATTTT	CASSEVRASDTQYF
TRBV20-1	few	-	TRBJ1-1	TGCAGTGCCGGCGGGGGGCGGATGAACACTGAAGCTTTCTTT	CSAGGGRMNTEAFF
TRBV5-1	few	TRBD1	TRBJ1-1	TGCGCCAGCAGCTCCCAGGACAGGGCTCGAATGAACACTGAAGCTTTCTTT	CASSSQDRARMNTEAFF
TRBV20-1	few	TRBD1	TRBJ2-1	TGCAGTGCTAGAGTCCAGGGGGCTAGGAATGAGCAGTTCTTC	CSARVQGARNEQFF
TRBV4-3	few	TRBD2	TRBJ2-3	TGCGCCAGCAGCCAAGATACGGCTAGCGGGGTCACAGATACGCAGTATTTT	CASSQDTASGVTDTQYF
TRBV27	few	TRBD1	TRBJ1-1	TGTGCCAGCAGTCCCCGACAGGGAGGCTATGAAGCTTTCTTT	CASSPRQGGYEAFF
TRBV24-1	-	TRBD1	TRBJ2-1	TGTGCCACCAGTGATTCGGACAGGGAGCAGTTCTTC	CATSDSDREQFF
TRBV29-1	few	TRBD2	TRBJ2-5	TGCAGCGTTGAAGATCTTCTGGGAGGGGAGACCCAGTACTTC	CSVEDLLGGETQYF
TRBV20-1	-	-	TRBJ2-7	TGCAGTGCTAGAGAGAGGCGGGACCCCTACGAGCAGTACTTC	CSARERRDPYEQYF
TRBV7-9	many	-	TRBJ1-1	TGTGCCAGCAGCCCGTACGGGGTAAGGAACACTGAAGCTTTCTTT	CASSPYGVRNTEAFF
TRBV5-1	-	TRBD1	TRBJ2-3	TGCGCCAGCAGCTTGGATGCCAGGGGGCTAGATACGCAGTATTTT	CASSLDARGLDTQYF
TRBV12-3/TRBV12-4	many	-	TRBJ1-5	TGTGCCAGCAGCCTGAGAGTGGGGAATCAGCCCCAGCATTTT	CASSLRVGNQPQHF
TRBV20-1	-	-	TRBJ1-4	TGCAGTGCTAGAGATCCCAGTGTTAATGAAAAACTGTTTTTT	CSARDPSVNEKLFF
TRBV7-8	-	TRBD1	TRBJ2-1	TGTGCCAGTGGGAGTAGGACAGGGGGAAAAAATGAGCAGTTCTTC	CASGSRTGGKNEQFF
TRBV18	few	TRBD1	TRBJ1-2	TGTGCCAGCTCGTCTCGACAGGGGGACTATGGCTACACCTTC	CASSSRQGDYGYTF
TRBV7-2	few	-	TRBJ2-3	TGTGCCAGCAGCTTATCCCAGGACTTCACAGATACGCAGTATTTT	CASSLSQDFTDTQYF
TRBV12-3/TRBV12-4	-	-	TRBJ1-5	TGTGCCAGCAGCTATCTCGTGGGATTTGGGCAGCCCCAGCATTTT	CASSYLVGFGQPQHF
TRBV4-2	-	TRBD1	TRBJ2-1	TGTGCCAGCAGCCAAGGTGGAAGATTAGGTGACAGGGGGCAGTTCTTC	CASSQGGRLGDRGQFF
TRBV6-5	many	-	TRBJ2-7	TGTGCCAGCAGCACGGGACCCTACGAGCAGTACTTC	CASSTGPYEQYF
TRBV5-1	many	TRBD1	TRBJ2-3	TGCGCCAGCGGCTGGGGACAGGGGTTATCAGATACGCAGTATTTT	CASGWGQGLSDTQYF
TRBV5-1	-	TRBD1	TRBJ1-1	TGCGCCAGCAGCCAGACAGGGGATACTGAAGCTTTCTTT	CASSQTGDTEAFF
TRBV20-1	-	-	TRBJ2-3	TGCAGTGCTAGAGATCGGCGTGAGGCAGATACGCAGTATTTT	CSARDRREADTQYF
TRBV6-6	few	-	TRBJ1-2	TGTGCCAGCAGTTACAGGAATGGCTACACCTTC	CASSYRNGYTF